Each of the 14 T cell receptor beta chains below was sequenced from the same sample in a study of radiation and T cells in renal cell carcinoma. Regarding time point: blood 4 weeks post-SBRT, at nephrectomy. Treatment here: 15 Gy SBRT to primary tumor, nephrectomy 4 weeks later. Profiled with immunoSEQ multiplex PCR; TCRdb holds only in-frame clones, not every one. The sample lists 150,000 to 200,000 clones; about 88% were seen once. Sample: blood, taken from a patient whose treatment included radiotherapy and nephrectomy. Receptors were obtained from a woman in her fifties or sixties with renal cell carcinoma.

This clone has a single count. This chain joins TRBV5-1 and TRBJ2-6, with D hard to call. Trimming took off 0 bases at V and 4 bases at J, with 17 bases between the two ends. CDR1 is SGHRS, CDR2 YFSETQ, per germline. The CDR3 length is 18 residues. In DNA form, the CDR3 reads TGCGCCAGCAGCTTGGGAGGCCAAAGGGCCCTGGGGGCCAACGTCCTGACTTTC. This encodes CASSLGGQRALGANVLTF.

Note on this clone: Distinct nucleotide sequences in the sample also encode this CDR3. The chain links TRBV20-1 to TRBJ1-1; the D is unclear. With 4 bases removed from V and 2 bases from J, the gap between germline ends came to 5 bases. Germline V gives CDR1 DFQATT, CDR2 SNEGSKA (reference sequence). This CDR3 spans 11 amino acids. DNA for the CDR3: TGCAGTGCTAAGGGAAACACTGAAGCTTTCTTT. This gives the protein CSAKGNTEAFF.

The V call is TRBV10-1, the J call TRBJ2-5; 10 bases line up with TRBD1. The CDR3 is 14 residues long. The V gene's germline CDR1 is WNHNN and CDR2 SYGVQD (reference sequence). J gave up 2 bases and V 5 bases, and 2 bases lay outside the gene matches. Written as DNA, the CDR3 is TGCGCCAGCAGTCTGGACAGGGGGCAAGAGACCCAGTACTTC. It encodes CASSLDRGQETQYF.

DNA for the CDR3: TGTGCCAGCCGACCTAGCGGGGCGTACACAGATACGCAGTATTTT. It encodes CASRPSGAYTDTQYF. The chain couples TRBV6-1 to TRBJ2-3, with 9 positions matching TRBD2. From germline, CDR1 is MNHNS and CDR2 SASEGT. The CDR3 loop spans 15 amino acids. V was clipped by 8 bases and J by 2 bases; unmatched bases: 8.

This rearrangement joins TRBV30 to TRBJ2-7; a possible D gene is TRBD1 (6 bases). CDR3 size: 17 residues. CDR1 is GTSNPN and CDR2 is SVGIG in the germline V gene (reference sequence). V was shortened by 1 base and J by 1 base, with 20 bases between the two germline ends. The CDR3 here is CAWSAPRAGATSYEQYF. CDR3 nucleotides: TGTGCCTGGAGTGCCCCTAGGGCAGGGGCAACGTCCTACGAGCAGTACTTC.

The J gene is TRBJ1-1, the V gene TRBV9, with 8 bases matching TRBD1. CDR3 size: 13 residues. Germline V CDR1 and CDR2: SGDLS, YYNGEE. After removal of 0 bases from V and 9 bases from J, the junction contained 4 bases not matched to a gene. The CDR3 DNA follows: TGTGCCAGCAGCGTAGTGGACAGGGAGAAAGCTTTCTTT. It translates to CASSVVDREKAFF.

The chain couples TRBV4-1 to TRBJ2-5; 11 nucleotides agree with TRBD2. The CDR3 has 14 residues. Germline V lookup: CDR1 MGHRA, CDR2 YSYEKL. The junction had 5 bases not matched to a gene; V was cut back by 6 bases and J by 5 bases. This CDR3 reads CASSRLAGRETQYF. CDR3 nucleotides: TGCGCCAGCAGTCGACTAGCGGGACGGGAGACCCAGTACTTC.

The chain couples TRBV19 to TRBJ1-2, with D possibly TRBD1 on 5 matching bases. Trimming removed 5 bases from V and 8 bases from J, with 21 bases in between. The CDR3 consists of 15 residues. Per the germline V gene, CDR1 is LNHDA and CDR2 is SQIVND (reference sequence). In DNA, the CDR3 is TGTGCCAGTAGTCCAGGAGGCACAGGTAACGGAGGCTACACCTTC. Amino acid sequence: CASSPGGTGNGGYTF.

Written as DNA, the CDR3 is TGTGCCAGTAGTCCCTGGGACGGGAGCTCCTACGAGCAGTACTTC. This sequence encodes CASSPWDGSSYEQYF. V gene TRBV19 combines with J gene TRBJ2-7, with D maybe TRBD2 (6 bases). V lost 5 bases and J 0 bases, leaving 14 bases between the germline ends. From germline, CDR1 is LNHDA and CDR2 SQIVND (reference sequence). This CDR3 spans 15 amino acids.

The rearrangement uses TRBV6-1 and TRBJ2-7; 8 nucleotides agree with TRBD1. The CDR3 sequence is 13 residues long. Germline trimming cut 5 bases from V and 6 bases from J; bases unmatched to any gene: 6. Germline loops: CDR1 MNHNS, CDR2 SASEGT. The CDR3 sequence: CASSSLTGGEQYF. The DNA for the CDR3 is TGTGCCAGCAGTTCCTTAACAGGGGGCGAGCAGTACTTC.

CDR3 coding DNA: TGTGCCAGCAGCCCCTACAGGCGCGACTATGGCTACACCTTC. This gives the protein CASSPYRRDYGYTF. This sequence joins TRBV6-5 and TRBJ1-2; D might be TRBD1 (5 bases). V was clipped by 6 bases and J by 3 bases, with 14 bases between them. This CDR3 is 14 amino acids long. Germline CDR1 is MNHEY and CDR2 is SVGAGI.

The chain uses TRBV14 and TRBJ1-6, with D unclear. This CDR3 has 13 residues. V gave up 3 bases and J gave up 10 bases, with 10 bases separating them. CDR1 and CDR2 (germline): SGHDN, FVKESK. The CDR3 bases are TGTGCCAGCAGCCACCACCTCGACTCACCCCTCCACTTT. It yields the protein CASSHHLDSPLHF.

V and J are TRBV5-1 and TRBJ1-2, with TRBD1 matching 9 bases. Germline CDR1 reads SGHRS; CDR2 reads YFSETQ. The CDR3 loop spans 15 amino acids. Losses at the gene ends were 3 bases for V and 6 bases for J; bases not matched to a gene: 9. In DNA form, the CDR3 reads TGCGCCAGCAGCTGGGGACAGGGAGGCGGCGATGGCTACACCTTC. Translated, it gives CASSWGQGGGDGYTF.

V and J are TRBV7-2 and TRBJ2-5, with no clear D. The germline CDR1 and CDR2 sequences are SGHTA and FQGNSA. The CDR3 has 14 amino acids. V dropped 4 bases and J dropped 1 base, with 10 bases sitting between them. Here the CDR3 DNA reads TGTGCCAGCAGCTCCCTGACATTCCAAGAGACCCAGTACTTC. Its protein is CASSSLTFQETQYF.